These T cell receptor beta chains were read from a single sample in a study of CD8+ T cells in alopecia areata. Sequencing was performed with immunoSEQ multiplex PCR; in TCRdb, only in-frame clones are kept and a portion is missing. The sample has roughly 280,000 clones; approximately 60% are singletons. The specimen was CD4+ T cells sorted from blood, collected at approximately week 52, from a patient treated with tofacitinib. These receptors all stem from a human donor with alopecia areata. Each CDR3 is given with its conserved first and last residue. D genes are given only for firm matches. Only some rows state a clone size, as once, few, many or a class for expanded clones.

clone_size j_call v_call d_call cdr3_nt cdr3_aa
few TRBJ1-6 TRBV10-3 NA TGTGCCATCAGTGAAGGGGATGAATGGAATTCACCCCTCCACTTT CAISEGDEWNSPLHF
NA TRBJ2-2 TRBV12-5 NA TGTGCTAGTGGTTTGGCAGCCAAAACCGGGGAGCTGTTTTTT CASGLAAKTGELFF
NA TRBJ2-5 TRBV7-2 NA TGTGCCAGCAGCCCTCTTCAGGTCCTCGCCCCGTACCAAGAGACCCAGTACTTC CASSPLQVLAPYQETQYF
NA TRBJ1-1 TRBV29-1 NA TGCAGCGTTGGAGGTGGGATGAACACTGAAGCTTTCTTT CSVGGGMNTEAFF
NA TRBJ2-1 TRBV7-9 NA TGTGCCACTGAGGGAGCGGAGCAGTTCTTC CATEGAEQFF
NA TRBJ1-2 TRBV5-1 NA TGCGCCAGCAGCCCCGTTGAATATGGCTACACCTTC CASSPVEYGYTF
NA TRBJ2-7 TRBV4-1 NA TGCGCCAGCAGATCCCTTAGTAGGGGACACGAGCAGTACTTC CASRSLSRGHEQYF
few TRBJ1-2 TRBV29-1 NA TGCAGCGTTGACGTCCTGTTTGGCTACACCTTC CSVDVLFGYTF
once TRBJ1-6 TRBV27 TRBD1 TGTGCCAGCAGTCCCAGGGGACAGGGAAAGGAGTCACCCCTCCACTTT CASSPRGQGKESPLHF
NA TRBJ2-2 TRBV29-1 TRBD2 TGCAGCGTTGACCTTACGGGACTAGCGGGGGCGAAGAACCCCGGGGAGCTGTTTTTT CSVDLTGLAGAKNPGELFF
few TRBJ2-5 TRBV4-1 NA TGCGCCAGCAGCCTAGGGTACCGGGAGACCCAGTACTTC CASSLGYRETQYF